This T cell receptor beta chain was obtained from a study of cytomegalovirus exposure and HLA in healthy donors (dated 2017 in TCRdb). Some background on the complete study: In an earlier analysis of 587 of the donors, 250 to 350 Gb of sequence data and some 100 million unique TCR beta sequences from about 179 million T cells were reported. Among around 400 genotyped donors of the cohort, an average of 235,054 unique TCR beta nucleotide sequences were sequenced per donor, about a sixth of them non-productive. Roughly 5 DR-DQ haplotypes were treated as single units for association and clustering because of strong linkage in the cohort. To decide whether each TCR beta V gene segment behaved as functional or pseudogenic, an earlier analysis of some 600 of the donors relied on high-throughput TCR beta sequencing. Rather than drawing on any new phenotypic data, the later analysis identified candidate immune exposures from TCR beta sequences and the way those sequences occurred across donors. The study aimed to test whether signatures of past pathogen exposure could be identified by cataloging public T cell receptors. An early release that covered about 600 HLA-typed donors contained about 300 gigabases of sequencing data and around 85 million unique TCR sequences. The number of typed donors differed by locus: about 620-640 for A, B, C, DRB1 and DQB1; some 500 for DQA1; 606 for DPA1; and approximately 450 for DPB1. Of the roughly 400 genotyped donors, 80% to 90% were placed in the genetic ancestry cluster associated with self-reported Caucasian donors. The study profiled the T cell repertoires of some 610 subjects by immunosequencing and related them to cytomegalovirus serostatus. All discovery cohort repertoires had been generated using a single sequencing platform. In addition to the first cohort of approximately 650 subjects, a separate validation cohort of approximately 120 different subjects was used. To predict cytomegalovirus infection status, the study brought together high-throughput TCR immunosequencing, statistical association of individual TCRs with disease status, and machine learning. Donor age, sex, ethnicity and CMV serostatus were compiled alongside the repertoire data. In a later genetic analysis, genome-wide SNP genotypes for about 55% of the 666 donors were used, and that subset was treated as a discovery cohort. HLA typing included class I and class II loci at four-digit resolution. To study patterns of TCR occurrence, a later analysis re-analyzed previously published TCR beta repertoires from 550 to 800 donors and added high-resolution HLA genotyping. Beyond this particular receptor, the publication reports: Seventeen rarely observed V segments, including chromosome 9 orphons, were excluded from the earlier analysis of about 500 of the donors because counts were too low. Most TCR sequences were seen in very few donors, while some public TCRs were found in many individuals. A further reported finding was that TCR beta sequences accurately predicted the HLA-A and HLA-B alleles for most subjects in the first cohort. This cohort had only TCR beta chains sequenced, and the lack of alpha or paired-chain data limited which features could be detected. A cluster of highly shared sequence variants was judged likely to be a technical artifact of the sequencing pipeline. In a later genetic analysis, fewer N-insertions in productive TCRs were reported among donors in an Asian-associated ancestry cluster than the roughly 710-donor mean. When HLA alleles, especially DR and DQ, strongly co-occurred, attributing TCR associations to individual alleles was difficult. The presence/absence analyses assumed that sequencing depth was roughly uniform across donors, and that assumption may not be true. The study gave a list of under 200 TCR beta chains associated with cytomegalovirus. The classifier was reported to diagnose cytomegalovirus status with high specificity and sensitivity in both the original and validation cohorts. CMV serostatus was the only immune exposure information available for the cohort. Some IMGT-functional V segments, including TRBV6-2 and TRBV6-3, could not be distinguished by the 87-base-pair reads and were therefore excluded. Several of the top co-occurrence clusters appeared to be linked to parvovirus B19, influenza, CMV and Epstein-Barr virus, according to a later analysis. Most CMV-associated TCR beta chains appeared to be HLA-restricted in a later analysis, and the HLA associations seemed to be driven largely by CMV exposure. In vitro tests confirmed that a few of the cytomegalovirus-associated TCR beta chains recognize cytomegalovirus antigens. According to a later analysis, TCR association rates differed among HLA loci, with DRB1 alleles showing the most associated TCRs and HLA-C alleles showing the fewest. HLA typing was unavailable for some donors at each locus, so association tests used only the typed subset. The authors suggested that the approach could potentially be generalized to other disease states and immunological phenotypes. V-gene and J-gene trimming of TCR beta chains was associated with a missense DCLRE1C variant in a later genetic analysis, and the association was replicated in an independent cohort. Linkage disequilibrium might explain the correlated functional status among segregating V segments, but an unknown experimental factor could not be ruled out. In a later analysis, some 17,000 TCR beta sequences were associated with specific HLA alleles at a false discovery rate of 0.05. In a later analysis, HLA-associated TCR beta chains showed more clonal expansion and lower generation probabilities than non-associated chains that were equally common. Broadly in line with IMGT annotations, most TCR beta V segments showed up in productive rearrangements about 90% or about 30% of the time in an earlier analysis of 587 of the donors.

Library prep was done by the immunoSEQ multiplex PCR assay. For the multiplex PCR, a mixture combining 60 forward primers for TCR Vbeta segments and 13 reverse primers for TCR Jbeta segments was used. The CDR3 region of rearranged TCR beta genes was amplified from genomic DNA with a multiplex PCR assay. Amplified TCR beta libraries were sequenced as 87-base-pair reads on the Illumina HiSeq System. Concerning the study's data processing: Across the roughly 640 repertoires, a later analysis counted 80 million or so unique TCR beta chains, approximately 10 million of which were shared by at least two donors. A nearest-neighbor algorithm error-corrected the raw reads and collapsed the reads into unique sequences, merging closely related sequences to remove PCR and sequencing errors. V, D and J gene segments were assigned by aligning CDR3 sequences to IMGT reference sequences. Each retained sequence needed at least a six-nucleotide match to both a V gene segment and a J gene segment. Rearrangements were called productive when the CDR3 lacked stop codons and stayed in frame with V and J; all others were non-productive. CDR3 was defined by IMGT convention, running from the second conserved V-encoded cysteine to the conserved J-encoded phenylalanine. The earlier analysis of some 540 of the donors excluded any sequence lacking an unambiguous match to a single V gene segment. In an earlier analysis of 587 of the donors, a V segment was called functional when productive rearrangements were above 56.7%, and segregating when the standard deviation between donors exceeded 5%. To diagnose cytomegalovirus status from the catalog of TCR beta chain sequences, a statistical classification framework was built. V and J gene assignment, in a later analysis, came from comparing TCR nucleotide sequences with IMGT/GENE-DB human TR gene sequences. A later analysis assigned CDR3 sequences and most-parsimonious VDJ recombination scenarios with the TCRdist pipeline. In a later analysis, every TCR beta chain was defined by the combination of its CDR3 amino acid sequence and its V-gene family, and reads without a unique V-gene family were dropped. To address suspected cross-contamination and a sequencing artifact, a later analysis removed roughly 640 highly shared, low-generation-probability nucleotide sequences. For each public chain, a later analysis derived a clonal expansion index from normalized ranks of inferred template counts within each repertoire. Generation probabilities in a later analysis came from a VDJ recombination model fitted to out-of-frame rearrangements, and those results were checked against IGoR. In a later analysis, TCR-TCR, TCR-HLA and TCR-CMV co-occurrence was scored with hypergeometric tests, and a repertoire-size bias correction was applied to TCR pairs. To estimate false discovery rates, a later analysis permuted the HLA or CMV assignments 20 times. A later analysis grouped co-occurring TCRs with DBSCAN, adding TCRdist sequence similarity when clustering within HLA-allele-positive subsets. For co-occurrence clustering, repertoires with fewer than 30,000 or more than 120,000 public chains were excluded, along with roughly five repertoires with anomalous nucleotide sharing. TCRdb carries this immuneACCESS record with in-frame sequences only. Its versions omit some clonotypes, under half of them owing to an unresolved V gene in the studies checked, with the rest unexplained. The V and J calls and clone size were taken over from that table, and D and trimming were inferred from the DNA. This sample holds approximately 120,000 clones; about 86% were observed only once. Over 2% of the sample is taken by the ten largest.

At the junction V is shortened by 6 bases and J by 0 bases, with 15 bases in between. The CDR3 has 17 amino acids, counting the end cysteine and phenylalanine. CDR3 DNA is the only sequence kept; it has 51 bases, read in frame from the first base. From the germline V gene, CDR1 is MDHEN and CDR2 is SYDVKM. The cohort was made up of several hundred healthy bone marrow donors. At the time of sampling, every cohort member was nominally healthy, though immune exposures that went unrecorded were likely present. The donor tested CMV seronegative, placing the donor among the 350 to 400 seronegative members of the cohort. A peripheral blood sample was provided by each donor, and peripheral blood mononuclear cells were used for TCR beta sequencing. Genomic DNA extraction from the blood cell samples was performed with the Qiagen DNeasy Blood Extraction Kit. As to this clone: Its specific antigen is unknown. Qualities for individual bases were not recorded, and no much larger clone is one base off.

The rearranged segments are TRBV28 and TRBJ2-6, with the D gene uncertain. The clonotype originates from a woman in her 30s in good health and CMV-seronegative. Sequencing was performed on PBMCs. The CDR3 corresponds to CASSYRFSSSGANVLTF. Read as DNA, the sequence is TGTGCCAGCAGCTACAGATTCTCCAGCTCTGGGGCCAACGTCCTGACTTTC.